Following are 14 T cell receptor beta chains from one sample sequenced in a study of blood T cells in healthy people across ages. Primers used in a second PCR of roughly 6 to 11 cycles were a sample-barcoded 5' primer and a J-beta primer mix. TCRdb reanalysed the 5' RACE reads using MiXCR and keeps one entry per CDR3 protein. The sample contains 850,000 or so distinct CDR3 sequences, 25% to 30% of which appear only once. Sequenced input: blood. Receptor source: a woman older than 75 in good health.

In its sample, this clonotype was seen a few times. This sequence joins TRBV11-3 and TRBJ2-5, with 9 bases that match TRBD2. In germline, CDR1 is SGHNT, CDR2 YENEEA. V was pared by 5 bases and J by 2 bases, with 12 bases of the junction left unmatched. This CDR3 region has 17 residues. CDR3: CASSQDMVAGVQETQYF. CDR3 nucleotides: TGTGCCAGCAGCCAAGATATGGTAGCGGGGGTGCAAGAGACCCAGTACTTC.

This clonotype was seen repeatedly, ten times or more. The CDR3 sequence is CASSSIVDSTRYGYTF. The CDR3 DNA reads TGTGCCAGCAGTTCGATAGTAGACAGTACCCGCTATGGCTACACCTTC. This rearrangement joins TRBV6-5 to TRBJ1-2, with D perhaps matching TRBD1 (5 bases). Germline values: CDR1 MNHEY, CDR2 SVGAGI. Trimming took 4 bases from V and 4 from J, leaving 19 bases between them. The CDR3 length is 16 residues.

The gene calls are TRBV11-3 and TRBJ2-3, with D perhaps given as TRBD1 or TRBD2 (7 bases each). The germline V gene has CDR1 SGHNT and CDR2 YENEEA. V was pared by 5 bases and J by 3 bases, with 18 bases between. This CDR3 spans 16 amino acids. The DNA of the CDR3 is TGTGCCAGCAGCCCCAGGGGGGGGGGCTCTACAGATACGCAGTATTTT. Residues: CASSPRGGGSTDTQYF.

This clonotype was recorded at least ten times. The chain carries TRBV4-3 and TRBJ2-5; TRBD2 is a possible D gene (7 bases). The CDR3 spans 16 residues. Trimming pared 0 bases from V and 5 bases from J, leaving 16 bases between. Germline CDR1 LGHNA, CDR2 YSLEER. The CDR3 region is CASSQDLGGTMETQYF. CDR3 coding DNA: TGCGCCAGCAGCCAAGATCTGGGAGGGACAATGGAGACCCAGTACTTC.

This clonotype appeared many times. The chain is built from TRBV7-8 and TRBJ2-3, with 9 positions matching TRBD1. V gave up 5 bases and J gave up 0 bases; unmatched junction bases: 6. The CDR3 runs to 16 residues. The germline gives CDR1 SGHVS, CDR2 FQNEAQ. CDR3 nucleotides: TGTGCCAGCAGCCTCGACAGGGGGGTGAGCACAGATACGCAGTATTTT. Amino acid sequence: CASSLDRGVSTDTQYF.

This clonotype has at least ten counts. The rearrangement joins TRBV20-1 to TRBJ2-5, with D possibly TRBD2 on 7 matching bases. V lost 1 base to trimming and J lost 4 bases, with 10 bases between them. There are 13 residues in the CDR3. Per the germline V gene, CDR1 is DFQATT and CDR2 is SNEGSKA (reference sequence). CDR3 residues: CSARGGGAETQYF. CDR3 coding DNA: TGCAGTGCTAGAGGTGGGGGGGCAGAGACCCAGTACTTC.

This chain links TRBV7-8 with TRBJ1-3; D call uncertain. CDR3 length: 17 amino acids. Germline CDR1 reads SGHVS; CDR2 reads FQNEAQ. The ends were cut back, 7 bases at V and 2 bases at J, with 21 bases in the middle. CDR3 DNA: TGTGCCAGCAAGACCGATTCCGCCATACACCCTGGAAACACCATATATTTT. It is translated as CASKTDSAIHPGNTIYF.

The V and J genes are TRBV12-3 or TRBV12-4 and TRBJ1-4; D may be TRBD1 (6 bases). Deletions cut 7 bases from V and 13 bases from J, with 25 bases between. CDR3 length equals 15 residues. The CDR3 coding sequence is TGTGCCAGCACTCCCGACCTGGGACATACTCAAAGACTGTTTTTT. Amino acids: CASTPDLGHTQRLFF.

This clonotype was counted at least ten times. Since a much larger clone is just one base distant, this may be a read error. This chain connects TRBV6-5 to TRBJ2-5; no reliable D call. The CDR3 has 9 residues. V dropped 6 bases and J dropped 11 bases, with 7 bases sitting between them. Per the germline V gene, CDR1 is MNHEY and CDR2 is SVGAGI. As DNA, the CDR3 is TGTGCCAGCAGGACACCGCAGTACTTC. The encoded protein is CASRTPQYF.

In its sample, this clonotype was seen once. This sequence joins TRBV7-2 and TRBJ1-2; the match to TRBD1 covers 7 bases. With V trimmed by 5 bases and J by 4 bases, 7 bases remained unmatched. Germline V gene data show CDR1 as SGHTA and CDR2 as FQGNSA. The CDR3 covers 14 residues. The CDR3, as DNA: TGTGCCAGCAGCGAGACAGGGATCGGCTATGGCTACACCTTC. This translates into CASSETGIGYGYTF.

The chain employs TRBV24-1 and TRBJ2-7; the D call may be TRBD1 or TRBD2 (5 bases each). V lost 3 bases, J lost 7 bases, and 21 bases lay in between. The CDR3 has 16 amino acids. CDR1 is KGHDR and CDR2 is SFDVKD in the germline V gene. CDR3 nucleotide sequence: TGTGCCACCAGTGATAATCGAGGGGATACCTACAATGAGCAGTACTTC. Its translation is CATSDNRGDTYNEQYF.

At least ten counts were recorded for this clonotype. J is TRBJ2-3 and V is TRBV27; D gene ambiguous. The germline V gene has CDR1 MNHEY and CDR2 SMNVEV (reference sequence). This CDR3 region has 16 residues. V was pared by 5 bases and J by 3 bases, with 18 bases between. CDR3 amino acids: CASSHYQTIATDTQYF. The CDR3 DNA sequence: TGTGCCAGCAGTCACTACCAAACGATAGCAACAGATACGCAGTATTTT.

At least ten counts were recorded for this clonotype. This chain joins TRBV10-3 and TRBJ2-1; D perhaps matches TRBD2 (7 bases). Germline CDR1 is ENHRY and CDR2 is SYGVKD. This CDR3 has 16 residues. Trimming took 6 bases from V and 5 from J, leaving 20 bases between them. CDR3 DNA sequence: TGTGCCATCAGCGGTCGAGCCGGGGGGCCTGACAATGAGCAGTTCTTC. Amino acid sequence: CAISGRAGGPDNEQFF.

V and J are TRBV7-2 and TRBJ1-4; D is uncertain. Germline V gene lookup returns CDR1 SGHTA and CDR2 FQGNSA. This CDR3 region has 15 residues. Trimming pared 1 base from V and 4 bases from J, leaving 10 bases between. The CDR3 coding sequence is TGTGCCAGCAGCTTAGTTGCACGGAGTAATGAAAAACTGTTTTTT. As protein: CASSLVARSNEKLFF.